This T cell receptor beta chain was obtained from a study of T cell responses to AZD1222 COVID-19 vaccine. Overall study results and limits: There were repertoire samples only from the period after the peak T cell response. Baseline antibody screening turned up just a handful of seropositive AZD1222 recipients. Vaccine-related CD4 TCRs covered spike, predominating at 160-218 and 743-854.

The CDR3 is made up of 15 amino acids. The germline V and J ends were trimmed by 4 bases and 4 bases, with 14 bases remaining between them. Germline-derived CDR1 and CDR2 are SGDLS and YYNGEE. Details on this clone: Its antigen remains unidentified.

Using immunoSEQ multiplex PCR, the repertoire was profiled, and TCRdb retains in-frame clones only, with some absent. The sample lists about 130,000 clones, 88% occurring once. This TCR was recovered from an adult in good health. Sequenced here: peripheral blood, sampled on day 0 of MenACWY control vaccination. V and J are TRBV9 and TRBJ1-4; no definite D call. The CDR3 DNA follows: TGTGCCAGCAGCAGTCACGGTTGGGGTAATGAAAAACTGTTTTTT. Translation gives CASSSHGWGNEKLFF.